This record looks at one T cell receptor beta chain sequence and its context. This sample was included in a study of cytomegalovirus exposure and HLA in healthy donors. It was with 60 Vbeta and 13 Jbeta primers that the PCR ran. Data came from immunoSEQ multiplex PCR; TCRdb stores just in-frame clones and leaves some out. The sample includes over 100,000 clones, approximately 73% of them seen just once. The CDR3 totals 14 residues. Germline assignment: CDR1 LNHDA and CDR2 SQIVND (reference sequence). V was cut by 7 bases and J by 2 bases, with 13 bases left in between. V gene TRBV19 combines with J gene TRBJ2-3; D is perhaps TRBD1 (6 bases). The clonotype was recovered from a man aged 40-50 years in good health and CMV-seronegative. The specimen was PBMCs. The CDR3 is CASMRQDHTDTQYF. The CDR3 DNA reads as TGTGCCAGTATGCGACAGGATCACACAGATACGCAGTATTTT.